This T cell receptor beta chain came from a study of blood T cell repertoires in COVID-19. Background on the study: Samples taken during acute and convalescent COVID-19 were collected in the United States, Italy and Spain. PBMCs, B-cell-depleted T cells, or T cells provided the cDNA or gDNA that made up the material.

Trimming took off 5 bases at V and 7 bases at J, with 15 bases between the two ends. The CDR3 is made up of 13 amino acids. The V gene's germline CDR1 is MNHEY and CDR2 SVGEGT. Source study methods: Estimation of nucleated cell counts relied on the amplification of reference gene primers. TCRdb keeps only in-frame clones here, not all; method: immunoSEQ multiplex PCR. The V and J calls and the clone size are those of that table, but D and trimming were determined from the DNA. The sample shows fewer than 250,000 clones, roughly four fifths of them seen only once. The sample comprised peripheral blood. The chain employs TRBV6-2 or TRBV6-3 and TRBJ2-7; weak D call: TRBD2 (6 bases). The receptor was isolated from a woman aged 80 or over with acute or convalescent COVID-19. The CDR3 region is CASSPRTTREQYF. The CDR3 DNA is TGTGCCAGCAGTCCGAGGACTACCCGGGAGCAGTACTTC.